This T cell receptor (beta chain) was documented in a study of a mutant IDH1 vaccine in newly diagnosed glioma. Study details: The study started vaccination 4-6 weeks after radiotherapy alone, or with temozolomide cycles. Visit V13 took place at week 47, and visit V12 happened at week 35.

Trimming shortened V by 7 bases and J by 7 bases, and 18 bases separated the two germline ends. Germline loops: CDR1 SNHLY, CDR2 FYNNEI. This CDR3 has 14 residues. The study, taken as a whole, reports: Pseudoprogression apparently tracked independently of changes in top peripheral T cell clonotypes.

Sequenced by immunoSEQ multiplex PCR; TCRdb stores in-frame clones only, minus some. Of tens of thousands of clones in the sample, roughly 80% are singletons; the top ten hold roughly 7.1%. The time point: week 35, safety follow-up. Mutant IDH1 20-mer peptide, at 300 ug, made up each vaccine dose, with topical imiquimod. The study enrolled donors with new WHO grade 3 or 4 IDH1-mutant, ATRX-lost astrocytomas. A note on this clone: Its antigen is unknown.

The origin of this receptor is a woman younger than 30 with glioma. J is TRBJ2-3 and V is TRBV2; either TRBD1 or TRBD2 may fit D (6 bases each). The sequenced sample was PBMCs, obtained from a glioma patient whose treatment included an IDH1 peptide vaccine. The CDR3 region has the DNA TGTGCCAGCATAGGTATCGTCGGGGGCTATACGCAGTATTTT. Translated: CASIGIVGGYTQYF.